The 21 T cell receptor beta chains in this list originate from one sample, sequenced in a study of cytomegalovirus exposure and HLA in healthy donors. Use of 60 Vbeta and 13 Jbeta primers characterized the PCR. Here immunoSEQ multiplex PCR was the method, and the copy in TCRdb shows in-frame clones only, minus some. In total, the table holds 150,000 to 250,000 clones. The specimen was PBMCs. These receptors were obtained from a boy between 10 and 17 years old in good health and CMV-seronegative.

This sequence joins TRBV19 and TRBJ1-5; D is ambiguous. Trimming took off 3 bases at V and 6 bases at J, with 12 bases between the two ends. The CDR3 consists of 14 residues. CDR1 and CDR2 from the germline V gene are LNHDA and SQIVND (reference sequence). CDR3 protein: CASSIRGGGQPQHF. The CDR3 nucleotides are TGTGCCAGTAGTATCCGGGGAGGAGGTCAGCCCCAGCATTTT. The full variable domain, completed using reference TRBV19 and TRBJ1-5, is DGGITQSPKYLFRKEGQNVTLSCEQNLNHDAMYWYRQDPGQGLRLIYYSQIVNDFQKGDIAEGYSVSREKKESFPLTVTSAQKNPTAFYLCASSIRGGGQPQHFGDGTRLSIL.

The rearrangement joins TRBV9 to TRBJ2-1; D call uncertain. This CDR3 comprises 16 residues. V was trimmed by 3 bases and J by 2 bases, leaving 15 bases between them. The germline V gene has CDR1 SGDLS and CDR2 YYNGEE. In DNA, the CDR3 is TGTGCCAGCAGCGATCTGAGAGCGTCTACCTACAATGAGCAGTTCTTC. Its translation is CASSDLRASTYNEQFF. Together with reference TRBV9 and TRBJ2-1, the CDR3 gives the full variable domain: DSGVTQTPKHLITATGQRVTLRCSPRSGDLSVYWYQQSLDQGLQFLIQYYNGEERAKGNILERFSAQQFPDLHSELNLSSLELGDSALYFCASSDLRASTYNEQFFGPGTRLTVL.

In the case of this clone: Distinct nucleotide sequences in the sample also encode this CDR3. The chain couples TRBV30 to TRBJ1-4; 9 bases line up with TRBD1. With 3 bases clipped from V and 7 bases from J, the junction kept 3 bases outside the gene matches. Per the germline V gene, CDR1 is GTSNPN and CDR2 is SVGIG (reference sequence). The CDR3 runs to 13 residues. CDR3 nucleotide sequence: TGTGCCTGGAGCCGGGACAGGGTTGAAAAACTGTTTTTT. The encoded protein is CAWSRDRVEKLFF.

The gene calls are TRBV25-1 and TRBJ2-5, with TRBD2 as a possible D gene (6 bases). V was cut by 2 bases and J by 5 bases, with 15 bases left in between. Per germline, CDR1 MGHDK and CDR2 SYGVNS. The CDR3 is 15 amino acids. CDR3 sequence: CASSEEWGVRETQYF. As DNA, the CDR3 is TGTGCCAGCAGTGAAGAGTGGGGGGTCCGGGAGACCCAGTACTTC.

The chain recombines TRBV7-2 with TRBJ2-3; D is uncertain. Trimming took off 4 bases at V and 5 bases at J, with 10 bases between the two ends. The CDR3 extends over 13 amino acids. Germline V gene lookup returns CDR1 SGHTA and CDR2 FQGNSA. DNA of the CDR3: TGTGCCAGCAGCTCGGATCTAGGAGATACGCAGTATTTT. Its protein is CASSSDLGDTQYF.

This rearrangement joins TRBV4-1 to TRBJ2-1; 9 bases line up with TRBD1. The CDR3 consists of 15 residues. The V and J ends lost 1 base and 5 bases, in that order; junction bases with no gene match: 3. Germline V gives CDR1 MGHRA, CDR2 YSYEKL. CDR3 sequence reads: CASSQGDRDHNEQFF. Written as DNA, the CDR3 is TGCGCCAGCAGCCAAGGGGACAGGGACCACAATGAGCAGTTCTTC.

The V gene is TRBV27, the J gene TRBJ2-1, with a weak D call TRBD2 (6 bases). The CDR3 spans 13 residues. Germline-derived CDR1 and CDR2 are MNHEY and SMNVEV (reference sequence). V was pared by 2 bases and J by 4 bases, with 6 bases between. The chain's CDR3 is CASSLGRYNEQFF. As DNA, the CDR3 is TGTGCCAGCAGTTTAGGGAGGTACAATGAGCAGTTCTTC.

The rearrangement joins TRBV9 to TRBJ2-3; TRBD2 agrees at 10 bases. The CDR3 contains 17 residues. CDR1 and CDR2 from the germline V gene are SGDLS and YYNGEE. V was pared by 0 bases and J by 2 bases, with 6 bases of the junction left unmatched. CDR3 residues: CASSVDASGGVTDTQYF. In DNA form, the CDR3 reads TGTGCCAGCAGCGTAGATGCTAGCGGGGGTGTCACAGATACGCAGTATTTT.

The DNA of the CDR3 is TGTGCCAGCCATAGGACGGAGGACAGGGGTGGCAATCAGCCCCAGCATTTT. It is translated as CASHRTEDRGGNQPQHF. This chain uses TRBV25-1 with TRBJ1-5, with TRBD1 identical over 9 bases. CDR3 size: 17 residues. CDR1 MGHDK and CDR2 SYGVNS come from the germline V gene. Germline trimming cut 8 bases from V and 2 bases from J; bases unmatched to any gene: 13.

The chain recombines TRBV6-1 with TRBJ1-4; 7 nucleotides agree with TRBD1. This CDR3 is built from 16 residues. The junction had 9 bases not matched to a gene; V was cut back by 4 bases and J by 4 bases. The germline V gene encodes CDR1 MNHNS and CDR2 SASEGT. CDR3 sequence reads: CASSGWGQTLNEKLFF. In nucleotides, the CDR3 is TGTGCCAGCAGTGGTTGGGGACAGACGCTTAATGAAAAACTGTTTTTT.

The chain links TRBV5-1 to TRBJ2-7; D is uncertain. This CDR3 has 12 residues. V was pared by 5 bases and J by 1 base, with 7 bases between. Germline V CDR1 and CDR2: SGHRS, YFSETQ. The CDR3 region is CASSGASYEQYF. The CDR3 DNA reads TGCGCCAGCAGTGGAGCTTCCTACGAGCAGTACTTC.

The chain has TRBV7-8 and TRBJ2-6; TRBD1 is a possible D gene (5 bases). The CDR3 consists of 17 residues. CDR1 is SGHVS, CDR2 FQNEAQ, per germline. V lost 2 bases to trimming and J lost 4 bases, with 15 bases between them. CDR3 amino acids: CASSLRSRGAGANVLTF. CDR3 DNA: TGTGCCAGCAGCTTAAGGTCTAGGGGTGCCGGGGCCAACGTCCTGACTTTC.

V usage is TRBV7-2 and J usage is TRBJ1-2; tentative D call: TRBD1 (6 bases). Per germline, CDR1 SGHTA and CDR2 FQGNSA. V was shortened by 1 base and J by 4 bases, with 13 bases between the two germline ends. The CDR3 is 15 residues long. DNA of the CDR3: TGTGCCAGCAGCTTAGGGCAGGGGTATGCCTATGGCTACACCTTC. Amino acid sequence: CASSLGQGYAYGYTF.

The chain links TRBV19 to TRBJ2-1; 11 bases map to TRBD2. Trimming at V came to 3 bases and at J to 6 bases, leaving 4 bases not matched to a gene. The CDR3 spans 15 residues. Germline-derived CDR1 and CDR2 are LNHDA and SQIVND (reference sequence). CDR3 in amino acids: CASSMRLAGGNEQFF. The CDR3 region has the DNA TGTGCCAGTAGTATGAGGCTAGCGGGGGGCAATGAGCAGTTCTTC. Based on the CDR3 plus reference TRBV19 and TRBJ2-1, the full variable domain is DGGITQSPKYLFRKEGQNVTLSCEQNLNHDAMYWYRQDPGQGLRLIYYSQIVNDFQKGDIAEGYSVSREKKESFPLTVTSAQKNPTAFYLCASSMRLAGGNEQFFGPGTRLTVL.

The chain links TRBV6-5 to TRBJ2-7; no reliable D call. There are 13 residues in the CDR3. The germline CDR1 and CDR2 sequences are MNHEY and SVGAGI. Trimming shortened V by 6 bases and J by 0 bases, and 9 bases separated the two germline ends. The CDR3 coding sequence is TGTGCCAGCAGGCGTCCTAGCTCCTACGAGCAGTACTTC. This translates into CASRRPSSYEQYF.

This chain uses TRBV7-8 with TRBJ1-2, with TRBD1 matching over 8 bases. V lost 0 bases to trimming and J lost 4 bases; unmatched junction nucleotides: 13. The CDR3 is 18 residues long. Germline CDR1 is SGHVS and CDR2 is FQNEAQ. Here the CDR3 DNA reads TGTGCCAGCAGCTTAGCCCTTTCGGACAGGGCCCCCTTCTATGGCTACACCTTC. Translation: CASSLALSDRAPFYGYTF.

V usage is TRBV18 and J usage is TRBJ1-2; D ambiguous. Between the trimmed V and J ends, which lost 4 bases and 4 bases, there was a span of 16 bases. This CDR3 spans 15 amino acids. CDR1 and CDR2 from the germline V gene are KGHSH and LQKENI. The CDR3 DNA sequence: TGTGCCAGCTCACACGGAAACGCGGCATCCTATGGCTACACCTTC. Translation: CASSHGNAASYGYTF.

The J gene is TRBJ1-1, the V gene TRBV18; no firm D call. Germline CDR1 reads KGHSH; CDR2 reads LQKENI. This CDR3 is 14 amino acids long. The ends were cut back, 6 bases at V and 2 bases at J, with 13 bases in the middle. As DNA, the CDR3 is TGTGCCAGCTCTCTCAACACAGCCAACACTGAAGCTTTCTTT. It encodes CASSLNTANTEAFF.

This rearrangement joins TRBV6-4 to TRBJ2-1, with TRBD2 matching over 11 bases. In germline, CDR1 is MRHNA, CDR2 SNTAGT. Trimming at V came to 3 bases and at J to 7 bases, leaving 5 bases not matched to a gene. The CDR3 is made up of 15 amino acids. The CDR3 spells CASSDLAGGSNEQFF. The CDR3 nucleotides are TGTGCCAGCAGTGATCTAGCGGGGGGCTCAAATGAGCAGTTCTTC.

V gene TRBV7-9 combines with J gene TRBJ2-7, with a possible D match to TRBD1 (5 bases). The CDR3 runs 14 residues. Germline values: CDR1 SEHNR, CDR2 FQNEAQ (reference sequence). Trimming took off 4 bases at V and 2 bases at J, with 12 bases between the two ends. The CDR3 DNA sequence: TGTGCCAGCAGCTCCGGACAACCTCCCTACGAGCAGTACTTC. Translated: CASSSGQPPYEQYF. The full variable domain, with the rest looked up from reference TRBV7-9 and TRBJ2-7, is DTGVSQNPRHKITKRGQNVTFRCDPISEHNRLYWYRQTLGQGPEFLTYFQNEAQLEKSRLLSDRFSAERPKGSFSTLEIQRTEQGDSAMYLCASSSGQPPYEQYFGPGTRLTVT.

The genes are TRBV7-9 and TRBJ1-2; D might be TRBD1 (5 bases). The CDR3 covers 16 residues. CDR1 and CDR2 from the germline V gene are SEHNR and FQNEAQ (reference sequence). V was shortened by 2 bases and J by 8 bases, with 21 bases between the two germline ends. The CDR3 reads CASSLILSPGVEGYTF. DNA of the CDR3: TGTGCCAGCAGCTTAATTTTAAGCCCGGGGGTAGAAGGCTACACCTTC.